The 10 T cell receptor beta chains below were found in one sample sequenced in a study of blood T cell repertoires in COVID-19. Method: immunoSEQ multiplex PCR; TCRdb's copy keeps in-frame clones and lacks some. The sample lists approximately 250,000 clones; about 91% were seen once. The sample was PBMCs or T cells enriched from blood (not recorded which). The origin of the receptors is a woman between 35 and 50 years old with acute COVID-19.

Here the CDR3 reads CASSQGDGGKTEAFF. DNA of the CDR3: TGTGCCAGCAGCCAAGGGGACGGGGGGAAGACTGAAGCTTTCTTT. This chain uses TRBV4-2 with TRBJ1-1, with TRBD1 as a possible D gene (5 bases). Germline V gives CDR1 LGHNA, CDR2 YNFKEQ. Trimming took 1 base from V and 5 from J, leaving 14 bases between them. The CDR3 runs to 15 residues.

The CDR3 bases are TGTGCCAGCAGCCAGCGGAACTATGGCTACACCTTC. Protein: CASSQRNYGYTF. The rearrangement links TRBV11-2 to TRBJ1-2, with D unclear. V lost 5 bases, J lost 2 bases, and 6 bases lay in between. Germline CDR1 reads SGHAT; CDR2 reads FQNNGV. CDR3 length: 12 amino acids. Looking up the rest from reference TRBV11-2 and TRBJ1-2 gives the full variable domain: EAGVAQSPRYKIIEKRQSVAFWCNPISGHATLYWYQQILGQGPKLLIQFQNNGVVDDSQLPKDRFSAERLKGVDSTLKIQPAKLEDSAVYLCASSQRNYGYTFGSGTRLTVV.

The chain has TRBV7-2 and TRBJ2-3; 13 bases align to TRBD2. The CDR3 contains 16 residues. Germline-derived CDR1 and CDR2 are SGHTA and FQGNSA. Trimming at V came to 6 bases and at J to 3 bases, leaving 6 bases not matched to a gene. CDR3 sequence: CASRPTSGGATDTQYF. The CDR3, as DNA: TGTGCCAGCAGACCCACTAGCGGGGGGGCAACAGATACGCAGTATTTT.

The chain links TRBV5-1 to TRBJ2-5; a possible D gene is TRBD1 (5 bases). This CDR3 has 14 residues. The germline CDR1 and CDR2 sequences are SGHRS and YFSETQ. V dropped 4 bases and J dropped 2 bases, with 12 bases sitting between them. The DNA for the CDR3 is TGCGCCAGCAGCAGAACGGCAGGGCAAGAGACCCAGTACTTC. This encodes CASSRTAGQETQYF. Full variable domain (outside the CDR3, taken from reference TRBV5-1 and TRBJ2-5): KAGVTQTPRYLIKTRGQQVTLSCSPISGHRSVSWYQQTPGQGLQFLFEYFSETQRNKGNFPGRFSGRQFSNSRSEMNVSTLELGDSALYLCASSRTAGQETQYFGPGTRLLVL.

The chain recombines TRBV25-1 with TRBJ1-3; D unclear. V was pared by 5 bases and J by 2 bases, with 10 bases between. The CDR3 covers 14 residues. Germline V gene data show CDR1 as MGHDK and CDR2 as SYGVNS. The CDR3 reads CASSMTAAGNTIYF. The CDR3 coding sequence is TGTGCCAGCAGTATGACCGCGGCTGGAAACACCATATATTTT. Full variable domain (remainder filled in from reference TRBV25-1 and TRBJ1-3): EADIYQTPRYLVIGTGKKITLECSQTMGHDKMYWYQQDPGMELHLIHYSYGVNSTEKGDLSSESTVSRIRTEHFPLTLESARPSHTSQYLCASSMTAAGNTIYFGEGSWLTVV.

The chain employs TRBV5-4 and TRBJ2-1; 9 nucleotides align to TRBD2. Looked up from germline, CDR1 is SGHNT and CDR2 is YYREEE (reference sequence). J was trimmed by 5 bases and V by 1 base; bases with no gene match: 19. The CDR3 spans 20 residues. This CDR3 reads CASSLWGVPAGGSSHNEQFF. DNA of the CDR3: TGTGCCAGCAGCTTGTGGGGCGTTCCAGCGGGGGGTTCTTCACACAATGAGCAGTTCTTC.

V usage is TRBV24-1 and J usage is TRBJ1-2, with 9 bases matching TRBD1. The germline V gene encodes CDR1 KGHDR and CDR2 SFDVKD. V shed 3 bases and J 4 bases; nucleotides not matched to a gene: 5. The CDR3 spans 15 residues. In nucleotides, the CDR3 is TGTGCCACCAGTGATCCGACAGGGGGGTCCTATGGCTACACCTTC. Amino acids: CATSDPTGGSYGYTF.

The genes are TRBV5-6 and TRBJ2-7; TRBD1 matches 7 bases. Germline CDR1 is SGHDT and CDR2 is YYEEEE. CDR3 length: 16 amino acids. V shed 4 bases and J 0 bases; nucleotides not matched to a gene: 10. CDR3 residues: CASSLDPGQSSYEQYF. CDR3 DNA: TGTGCCAGCAGCCTCGATCCGGGACAGAGCTCCTACGAGCAGTACTTC.

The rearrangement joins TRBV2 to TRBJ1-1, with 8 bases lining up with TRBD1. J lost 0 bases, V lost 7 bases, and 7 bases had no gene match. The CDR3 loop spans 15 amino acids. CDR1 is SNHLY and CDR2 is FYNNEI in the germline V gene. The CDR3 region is CASTRQGTMNTEAFF. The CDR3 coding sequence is TGTGCCAGCACCCGACAGGGGACTATGAACACTGAAGCTTTCTTT.

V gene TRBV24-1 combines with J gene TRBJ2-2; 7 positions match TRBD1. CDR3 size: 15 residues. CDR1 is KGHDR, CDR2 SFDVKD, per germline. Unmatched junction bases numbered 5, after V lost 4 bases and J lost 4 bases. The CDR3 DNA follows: TGTGCCACCAGTGACGCCCGACAGGGCACCGGGGAGCTGTTTTTT. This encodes CATSDARQGTGELFF.